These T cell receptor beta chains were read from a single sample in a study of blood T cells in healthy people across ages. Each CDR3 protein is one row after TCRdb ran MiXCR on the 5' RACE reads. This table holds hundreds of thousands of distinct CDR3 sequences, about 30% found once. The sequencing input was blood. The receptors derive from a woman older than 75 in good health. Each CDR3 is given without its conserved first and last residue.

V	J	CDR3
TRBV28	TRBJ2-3	ASSLILAGGGSTDTQY
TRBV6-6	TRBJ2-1	ASSYSKTARGQF
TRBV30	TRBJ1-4	AWSRAEKLF
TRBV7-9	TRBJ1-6	ASSLGGQGTKSPLH
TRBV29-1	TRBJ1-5	SVVWQGQPQH
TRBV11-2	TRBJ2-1	ASSSYRTGTEEQF
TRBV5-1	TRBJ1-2	ASSSYRPGDSYGYT
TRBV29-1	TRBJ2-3	SVPQGSVTDTQY
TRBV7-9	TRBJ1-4	ASSFGATNEKLF
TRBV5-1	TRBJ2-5	ASSLTAGSRETQY
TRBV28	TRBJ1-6	ASSREEGANSPLH
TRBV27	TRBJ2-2	ASMLPGGTGELF
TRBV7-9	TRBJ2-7	ASSLGPGDLYEQY
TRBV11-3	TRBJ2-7	ASSRRVSGDNEQY
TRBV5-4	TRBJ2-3	ASRGTDGGTDTQY
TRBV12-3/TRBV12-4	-	ASSVPGGDETQY